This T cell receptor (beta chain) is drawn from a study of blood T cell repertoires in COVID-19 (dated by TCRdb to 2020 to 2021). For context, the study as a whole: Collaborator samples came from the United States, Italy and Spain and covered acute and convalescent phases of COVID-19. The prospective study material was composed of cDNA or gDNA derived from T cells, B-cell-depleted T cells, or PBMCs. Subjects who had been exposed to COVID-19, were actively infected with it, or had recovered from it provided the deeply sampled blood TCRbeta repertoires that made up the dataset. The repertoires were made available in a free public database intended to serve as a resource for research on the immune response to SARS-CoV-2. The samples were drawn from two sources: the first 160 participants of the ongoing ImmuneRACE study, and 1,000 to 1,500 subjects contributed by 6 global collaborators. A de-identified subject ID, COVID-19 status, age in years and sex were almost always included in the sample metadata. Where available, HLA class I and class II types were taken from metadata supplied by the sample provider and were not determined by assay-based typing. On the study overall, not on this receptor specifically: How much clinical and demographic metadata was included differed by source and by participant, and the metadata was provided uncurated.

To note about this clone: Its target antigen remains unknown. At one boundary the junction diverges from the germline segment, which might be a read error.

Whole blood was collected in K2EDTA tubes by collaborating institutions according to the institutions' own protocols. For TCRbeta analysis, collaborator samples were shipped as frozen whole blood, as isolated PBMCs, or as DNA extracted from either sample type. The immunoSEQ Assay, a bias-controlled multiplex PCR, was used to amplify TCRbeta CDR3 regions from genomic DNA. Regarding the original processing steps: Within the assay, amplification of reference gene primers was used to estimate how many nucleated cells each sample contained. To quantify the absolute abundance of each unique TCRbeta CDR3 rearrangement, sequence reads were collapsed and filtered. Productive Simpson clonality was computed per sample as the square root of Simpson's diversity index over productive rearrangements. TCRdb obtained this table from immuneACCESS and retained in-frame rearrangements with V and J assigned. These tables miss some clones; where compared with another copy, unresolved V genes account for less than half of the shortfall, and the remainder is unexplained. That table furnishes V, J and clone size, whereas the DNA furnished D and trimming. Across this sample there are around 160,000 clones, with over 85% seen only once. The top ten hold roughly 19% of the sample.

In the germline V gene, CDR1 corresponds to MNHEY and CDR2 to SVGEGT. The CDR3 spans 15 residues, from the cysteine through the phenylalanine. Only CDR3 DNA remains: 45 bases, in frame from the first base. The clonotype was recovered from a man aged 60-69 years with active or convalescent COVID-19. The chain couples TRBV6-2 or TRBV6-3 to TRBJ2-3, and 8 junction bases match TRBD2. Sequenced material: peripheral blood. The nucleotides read TGTGCCAGCAGTTACCGCCTCCTGACTAGCGAGAAAACCCGTTTT. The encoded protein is CASSYRLLTSEKTRF.